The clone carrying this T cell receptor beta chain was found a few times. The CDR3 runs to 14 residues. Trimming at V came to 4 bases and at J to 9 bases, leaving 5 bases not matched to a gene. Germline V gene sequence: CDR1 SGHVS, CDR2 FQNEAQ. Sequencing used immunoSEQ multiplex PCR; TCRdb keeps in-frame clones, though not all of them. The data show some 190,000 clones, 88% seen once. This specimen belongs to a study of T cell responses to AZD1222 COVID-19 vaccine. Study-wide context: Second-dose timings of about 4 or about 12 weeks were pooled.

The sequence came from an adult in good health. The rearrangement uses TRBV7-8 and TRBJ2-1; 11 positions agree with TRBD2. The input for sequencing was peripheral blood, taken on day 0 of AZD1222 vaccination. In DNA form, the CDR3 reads TGTGCCAGCAGCTCAGGGACTAGCGGCGGTGAGCAGTTCTTC. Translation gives CASSSGTSGGEQFF.